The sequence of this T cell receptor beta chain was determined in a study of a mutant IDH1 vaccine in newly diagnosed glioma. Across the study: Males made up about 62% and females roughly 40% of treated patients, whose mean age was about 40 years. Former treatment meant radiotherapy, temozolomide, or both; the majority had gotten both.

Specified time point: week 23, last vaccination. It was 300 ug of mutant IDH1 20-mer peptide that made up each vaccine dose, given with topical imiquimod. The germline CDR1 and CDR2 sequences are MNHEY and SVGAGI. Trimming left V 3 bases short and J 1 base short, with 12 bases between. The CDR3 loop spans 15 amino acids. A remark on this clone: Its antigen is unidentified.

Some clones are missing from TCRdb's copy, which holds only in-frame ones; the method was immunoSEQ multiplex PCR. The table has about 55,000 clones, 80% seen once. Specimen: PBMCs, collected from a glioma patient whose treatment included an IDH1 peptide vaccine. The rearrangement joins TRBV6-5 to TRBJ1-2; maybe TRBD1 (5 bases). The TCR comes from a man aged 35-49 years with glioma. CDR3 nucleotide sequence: TGTGCCAGCAGTTATAAGACAGCTATTAACTATGGCTACACCTTC. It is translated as CASSYKTAINYGYTF.